Listed here are 31 T cell receptor beta chains from one sample, sequenced in a study of lymphopenia after photon versus proton radiotherapy. Profiled with immunoSEQ multiplex PCR; TCRdb holds only in-frame clones, not every one. The sample holds tens of thousands of clones, around 83% seen once. The specimen was peripheral blood, collected from a patient treated with photon-based radiotherapy. Receptors originate from a man in his fifties or sixties with gastric cancer.

The J gene is TRBJ2-1, the V gene TRBV6-4, with no clear D. V lost 2 bases and J 7 bases, leaving 15 bases between the germline ends. The CDR3 contains 15 residues. Germline V gene sequence: CDR1 MRHNA, CDR2 SNTAGT. CDR3: CASSDHQKKANEQFF. CDR3 DNA: TGTGCCAGCAGTGACCACCAGAAGAAGGCTAATGAGCAGTTCTTC.

The CDR3 is CASSPLDRESNEAFF. CDR3 nucleotide sequence: TGTGCCAGCAGTCCTCTAGACAGGGAATCGAATGAAGCTTTCTTT. V is TRBV28 and J is TRBJ1-1; the match to TRBD1 covers 7 bases. CDR3 size: 15 residues. Germline assignment: CDR1 MDHEN and CDR2 SYDVKM. The J segment lost 7 bases and the V segment lost 5 bases, leaving 13 bases of the junction unmatched.

CDR3 region: CASSLRGPEGYTF. The CDR3 DNA sequence: TGTGCCAGCAGCCTCAGGGGGCCGGAAGGCTACACCTTC. This sequence joins TRBV7-9 and TRBJ1-2, with 8 bases lining up with TRBD1. The ends lost 5 bases at V and 8 bases at J; junction bases unmatched: 7. CDR3 length equals 13 residues. From germline, CDR1 is SEHNR and CDR2 FQNEAQ (reference sequence). Combining the CDR3 with reference TRBV7-9 and TRBJ1-2 gives the whole variable domain DTGVSQNPRHKITKRGQNVTFRCDPISEHNRLYWYRQTLGQGPEFLTYFQNEAQLEKSRLLSDRFSAERPKGSFSTLEIQRTEQGDSAMYLCASSLRGPEGYTFGSGTRLTVV.

The chain uses TRBV7-7 and TRBJ2-5; D is possibly TRBD1 (5 bases). Germline CDR1 is SSHAT and CDR2 is FNYEAQ (reference sequence). The CDR3 has 15 amino acids. Between the trimmed V and J ends, which lost 0 bases and 1 base, there was a span of 9 bases. CDR3 residues: CASSLAAGLQETQYF. The DNA of the CDR3 is TGTGCCAGCAGCTTAGCGGCAGGGCTCCAAGAGACCCAGTACTTC.

The chain is built from TRBV6-5 and TRBJ1-5, with 10 bases identical to TRBD1. There are 15 residues in the CDR3. V was pared by 6 bases and J by 2 bases, with 4 bases of the junction left unmatched. Per the germline V gene, CDR1 is MNHEY and CDR2 is SVGAGI. As DNA, the CDR3 is TGTGCCAGCAGCTGGGACAGGGGAGGCAATCAGCCCCAGCATTTT. It yields the protein CASSWDRGGNQPQHF.

The chain couples TRBV6-5 to TRBJ2-7, with TRBD1 matching over 10 bases. Looked up from germline, CDR1 is MNHEY and CDR2 is SVGAGI. The ends lost 5 bases at V and 2 bases at J; junction bases unmatched: 6. The CDR3 has 15 residues. CDR3: CASSRFGQGAYEQYF. CDR3 bases: TGTGCCAGCAGTCGTTTCGGACAGGGGGCCTACGAGCAGTACTTC.

This chain links TRBV11-2 with TRBJ2-3, with D unresolved. Germline CDR1 is SGHAT and CDR2 is FQNNGV. The length of the CDR3 is 14 residues. Deletions cut 5 bases from V and 7 bases from J, with 16 bases between. The CDR3 region has the DNA TGTGCCAGCAGCGTGGGTGGCGCCTTGAATACGCAGTATTTT. Protein sequence: CASSVGGALNTQYF.

V is TRBV4-1 and J is TRBJ2-7; 13 bases are a match to TRBD2. The junction had 10 bases not matched to a gene; V was cut back by 4 bases and J by 4 bases. CDR3 length equals 17 residues. Germline CDR1 is MGHRA and CDR2 is YSYEKL. CDR3 amino acids: CASSRGLAGEVVYEQYF. CDR3 bases: TGCGCCAGCAGCCGCGGACTAGCGGGAGAGGTTGTTTACGAGCAGTACTTC.

Only one count was recorded for this clone. Here the CDR3 DNA reads TGTGCCAGCTCACCGGCGCGGTTCTCTGGAAACACCATATATTTT. It yields the protein CASSPARFSGNTIYF. This chain links TRBV18 with TRBJ1-3; D remains ambiguous. This CDR3 spans 15 amino acids. The V gene lost 3 bases and the J gene lost 0 bases, with 9 bases spanning the gap. Germline V CDR1 and CDR2: KGHSH, LQKENI.

The chain carries TRBV30 and TRBJ1-2, with 7 bases fitting TRBD1. The V and J ends lost 0 bases and 7 bases, in that order; junction bases with no gene match: 14. Germline CDR1 reads GTSNPN; CDR2 reads SVGIG (reference sequence). This CDR3 region has 16 residues. The CDR3 protein is CAWSVPRQGFALGYTF. The CDR3 DNA reads as TGTGCCTGGAGTGTACCCCGACAGGGTTTTGCTCTTGGCTACACCTTC.

The rearrangement links TRBV29-1 to TRBJ2-3; maybe TRBD1 (5 bases). Germline values: CDR1 SQVTM, CDR2 ANQGSEA. Deletions cut 3 bases from V and 3 bases from J, with 10 bases between. CDR3 length: 13 residues. The CDR3 reads CSVDKKGTDTQYF. CDR3 sequence (DNA): TGCAGCGTTGACAAGAAGGGGACAGATACGCAGTATTTT.

The rearrangement uses TRBV27 and TRBJ2-2, with D possibly being TRBD2 (6 bases). Deletions cut 6 bases from V and 1 base from J, with 12 bases between. The CDR3 loop spans 15 amino acids. Germline assignment: CDR1 MNHEY and CDR2 SMNVEV (reference sequence). The CDR3 DNA reads as TGTGCCAGCAGCCTCGGGACTTTGAACACCGGGGAGCTGTTTTTT. Encoded protein: CASSLGTLNTGELFF.

The chain employs TRBV30 and TRBJ1-2; D might be TRBD1 (5 bases). The CDR3 spans 14 residues. Germline loops: CDR1 GTSNPN, CDR2 SVGIG (reference sequence). The V gene lost 3 bases and the J gene lost 4 bases, with 15 bases spanning the gap. The CDR3 is CAWRFGTSGYGYTF. Here the CDR3 DNA reads TGTGCCTGGAGGTTCGGGACCTCGGGCTATGGCTACACCTTC.

The chain has TRBV4-1 and TRBJ2-7; D is ambiguous. Trimming pared 1 base from V and 1 base from J, leaving 5 bases between. The CDR3 consists of 13 residues. Germline V lookup: CDR1 MGHRA, CDR2 YSYEKL. The CDR3 bases are TGCGCCAGCAGCCAAGGGGCGTCCTACGAGCAGTACTTC. Translating it yields CASSQGASYEQYF.

This clone was seen repeatedly, ten times or more. The chain couples TRBV30 to TRBJ2-1; 11 nucleotides line up with TRBD2. This CDR3 is 16 amino acids long. The V segment lost 3 bases and the J segment 9 bases; nucleotides outside the gene matches: 13. Germline-derived CDR1 and CDR2 are GTSNPN and SVGIG (reference sequence). As DNA, the CDR3 is TGTGCCTGGAGCCTTACTAGCGGGAGAGAGTGGGGTGAGCAGTTCTTC. It encodes CAWSLTSGREWGEQFF.

V gene TRBV19 combines with J gene TRBJ2-1; 10 bases fit TRBD2. Losses at the gene ends were 6 bases for V and 7 bases for J; bases not matched to a gene: 6. This CDR3 comprises 14 residues. CDR1 and CDR2 from the germline V gene are LNHDA and SQIVND (reference sequence). The CDR3 is CASRDSGRLNEQFF. In nucleotides, the CDR3 is TGTGCCAGTAGGGATAGCGGGAGGTTAAATGAGCAGTTCTTC. Together with reference TRBV19 and TRBJ2-1, the CDR3 gives the full variable domain: DGGITQSPKYLFRKEGQNVTLSCEQNLNHDAMYWYRQDPGQGLRLIYYSQIVNDFQKGDIAEGYSVSREKKESFPLTVTSAQKNPTAFYLCASRDSGRLNEQFFGPGTRLTVL.

V gene TRBV7-9 combines with J gene TRBJ2-3; 7 nucleotides align to TRBD2. The CDR3 sequence is 15 residues long. Germline V gene sequence: CDR1 SEHNR, CDR2 FQNEAQ (reference sequence). The ends lost 0 bases at V and 4 bases at J; junction bases unmatched: 4. The CDR3 spells CASSLAGGNSDTQYF. In DNA, the CDR3 is TGTGCCAGCAGCTTAGCGGGAGGGAATTCAGATACGCAGTATTTT.

The rearrangement uses TRBV30 and TRBJ2-7; D is undetermined. Germline CDR1 GTSNPN, CDR2 SVGIG (reference sequence). The CDR3 spans 12 residues. Trimming removed 2 bases from V and 1 base from J, with 6 bases in between. The CDR3 loop is CAWSRQSYEQYF. CDR3 DNA sequence: TGTGCCTGGAGTAGGCAGTCCTACGAGCAGTACTTC.

The V call is TRBV29-1, the J call TRBJ2-2, with 12 bases identical to TRBD2. CDR1 is SQVTM, CDR2 ANQGSEA, per germline. The CDR3 covers 15 residues. With V trimmed by 3 bases and J by 5 bases, 4 bases remained unmatched. The CDR3 is CSVELAGGPTGELFF. The CDR3 region has the DNA TGCAGCGTTGAGCTAGCGGGAGGGCCGACCGGGGAGCTGTTTTTT.

This clone has just one count. The V gene is TRBV27, the J gene TRBJ2-7; the match to TRBD2 covers 8 bases. Germline V gene lookup returns CDR1 MNHEY and CDR2 SMNVEV (reference sequence). The CDR3 is 15 residues long. J was trimmed by 6 bases and V by 7 bases; bases with no gene match: 14. CDR3: CASKELGTSSSEQYF. DNA of the CDR3: TGTGCCAGCAAGGAGCTCGGGACTAGTTCGTCCGAGCAGTACTTC.

The chain employs TRBV4-3 and TRBJ2-5; a weak D match, TRBD1 (6 bases). Trimming removed 1 base at V and 4 bases at J, with 13 bases between. The CDR3 runs 15 residues. Germline V gene sequence: CDR1 LGHNA, CDR2 YSLEER. The CDR3 DNA reads TGCGCCAGCAGCCAAGTAACAGGGAAGGGAGAGACCCAGTACTTC. Amino acids: CASSQVTGKGETQYF.

V usage is TRBV25-1 and J usage is TRBJ1-2; the D gene is possibly TRBD1 (5 bases). The V gene's germline CDR1 is MGHDK and CDR2 SYGVNS. The CDR3 is made up of 12 amino acids. V was clipped by 1 base and J by 7 bases, with 7 bases between them. CDR3 coding DNA: TGTGCCAGCAGTGAATGGGGGTTTGGCTACACCTTC. This gives the protein CASSEWGFGYTF.

The genes are TRBV19 and TRBJ1-2, with D possibly TRBD1 on 5 matching bases. Germline CDR1 LNHDA, CDR2 SQIVND (reference sequence). The CDR3 length is 11 residues. V lost 7 bases and J 9 bases, leaving 12 bases between the germline ends. CDR3 in amino acids: CASNGGLSYTF. For the CDR3, the DNA is TGTGCCAGTAATGGGGGGTTGAGCTACACCTTC.

With respect to this clone: Within the sample, other DNA sequences also encode this same CDR3. This chain connects TRBV11-3 to TRBJ2-7; perhaps TRBD1 as D (5 bases). The V gene's germline CDR1 is SGHNT and CDR2 YENEEA. CDR3 length: 12 amino acids. With 2 bases removed from V and 6 bases from J, the gap between germline ends came to 8 bases. CDR3 in DNA: TGTGCCAGCAGCTTACAGGGTAGCGAGCAGTACTTC. This codes for CASSLQGSEQYF.

The chain is built from TRBV5-1 and TRBJ2-7; 8 bases align to TRBD1. Germline V gives CDR1 SGHRS, CDR2 YFSETQ. Germline trimming cut 4 bases from V and 3 bases from J; bases unmatched to any gene: 6. The CDR3 consists of 14 residues. CDR3 sequence: CASSTYGTGYEQYF. CDR3 in DNA: TGCGCCAGCAGCACTTATGGGACAGGCTACGAGCAGTACTTC. The full variable domain, in which reference TRBV5-1 and TRBJ2-7 provide the parts outside the CDR3, is KAGVTQTPRYLIKTRGQQVTLSCSPISGHRSVSWYQQTPGQGLQFLFEYFSETQRNKGNFPGRFSGRQFSNSRSEMNVSTLELGDSALYLCASSTYGTGYEQYFGPGTRLTVT.

The chain combines TRBV14 with TRBJ2-6; no clear D. The CDR3 runs to 14 residues. V lost 4 bases and J 4 bases, leaving 8 bases between the germline ends. Germline CDR1 and CDR2: SGHDN and FVKESK. CDR3 amino acids: CASSPTAGANVLTF. The CDR3 region has the DNA TGTGCCAGCAGCCCCACAGCCGGGGCCAACGTCCTGACTTTC.

The chain combines TRBV27 with TRBJ2-7; 7 bases are a match to TRBD1. CDR3 length equals 16 residues. The J segment lost 0 bases and the V segment lost 6 bases, leaving 11 bases of the junction unmatched. CDR1 and CDR2 (germline): MNHEY, SMNVEV (reference sequence). This chain's CDR3 is CASRRTQGGGSYEQYF. The DNA of the CDR3 is TGTGCCAGCAGAAGAACTCAAGGGGGCGGCTCCTACGAGCAGTACTTC.

CDR3 DNA sequence: TGTGCCAGCAGCTTAGAAGGGGGGGAGCCCCAGCATTTT. Translated, it gives CASSLEGGEPQHF. The chain has TRBV7-2 and TRBJ1-5; TRBD1 is a possible D gene (6 bases). This CDR3 spans 13 amino acids. Trimming stripped 1 base from V and 8 bases from J, with 9 bases between. Germline assignment: CDR1 SGHTA and CDR2 FQGNSA.

The V gene is TRBV13, the J gene TRBJ2-1, with TRBD1 identical over 10 bases. J lost 6 bases, V lost 4 bases, and 3 bases had no gene match. In germline, CDR1 is PRHDT, CDR2 FYEKMQ (reference sequence). The length of the CDR3 is 14 residues. The CDR3 DNA sequence: TGTGCCAGCAGCTCGCGACAGGGGGCCAATGAGCAGTTCTTC. Its protein product is CASSSRQGANEQFF.

The chain combines TRBV5-1 with TRBJ1-1; no reliable D call. Trimming removed 1 base from V and 3 bases from J, with 7 bases in between. The CDR3 contains 13 residues. In germline, CDR1 is SGHRS, CDR2 YFSETQ. CDR3 nucleotide sequence: TGCGCCAGCAGCTTGAGGTGGGACACTGAAGCTTTCTTT. It translates to CASSLRWDTEAFF.

The V gene is TRBV13, the J gene TRBJ2-5, with 12 bases fitting TRBD2. Trimming at V came to 5 bases and at J to 4 bases, leaving 8 bases not matched to a gene. The germline V gene has CDR1 PRHDT and CDR2 FYEKMQ (reference sequence). This CDR3 has 16 residues. CDR3 nucleotide sequence: TGTGCCAGCAGCCACCGACTAGCGGGAGTGGGAGAGACCCAGTACTTC. Translation gives CASSHRLAGVGETQYF.